The clone carrying this TCR beta chain has a handful of counts. The antigen remains undetermined. Overall study results and limits: Greatest tumor Treg TCR overlap was with tumor naive CD4+ cells.

CD4+CD45RO+CD25- cells were isolated as memory CD4+ T cells. Semi-nested PCR with Nested Universal Primer A followed constant-region reverse priming of full-length variable regions. TCRdb analysed the 5' RACE reads with MiXCR anew, one entry per CDR3 protein. Seen here are approximately 60,000 distinct CDR3 sequences, 22% observed once, and the top ten hold 2.5% to 3%. Material for sequencing was memory CD4+ T cells sorted from a lymph node. Subset described: memory CD4+ T cells, CD4+CD45RO+CD25-. The clonotype was recovered from a female donor with breast cancer.

Here the CDR3 reads CASSLEVNYQETQYF. CDR3 coding DNA: TGTGCCAGCAGCTTAGAAGTCAACTATCAAGAGACCCAGTACTTC. This rearrangement joins TRBV7-2 to TRBJ2-5; D ambiguous. The germline CDR1 and CDR2 sequences are SGHTA and FQGNSA. The CDR3 spans 15 residues. The V end was cut by 1 base, the J end by 2 bases, with 11 bases between.